This note documents a single TCR beta chain sequence. Participants were placed into cohorts based on the clinical history they reported. Before being deemed recovered, Cohort 3 donors had two negative PCRs, clearance, or symptom resolution. These data come from a study of blood T cell repertoires in COVID-19. Overall study: The United States, Italy and Spain supplied acute and convalescent COVID-19 samples. The analysed material was cDNA or gDNA that came from T cells, B-cell-depleted T cells, or PBMCs.

Repertoires were generated with immunoSEQ multiplex PCR, while TCRdb's copy carries only in-frame clones and drops some. Among about 310,000 clones listed, 89% were seen once. Germline assignment: CDR1 MNHEY and CDR2 SMNVEV (reference sequence). The CDR3 contains 16 residues. The ends were cut back, 5 bases at V and 0 bases at J, with 14 bases in the middle. The genes are TRBV27 and TRBJ2-1; D not certain. Material for sequencing was PBMCs or T cells enriched from blood (not recorded which). This clonotype originated in a woman aged 25 to 39 who had recovered from COVID-19. CDR3 DNA sequence: TGTGCCAGCAGTATAGAATGGAGTTACTCCTACAATGAGCAGTTCTTC. This gives the protein CASSIEWSYSYNEQFF.